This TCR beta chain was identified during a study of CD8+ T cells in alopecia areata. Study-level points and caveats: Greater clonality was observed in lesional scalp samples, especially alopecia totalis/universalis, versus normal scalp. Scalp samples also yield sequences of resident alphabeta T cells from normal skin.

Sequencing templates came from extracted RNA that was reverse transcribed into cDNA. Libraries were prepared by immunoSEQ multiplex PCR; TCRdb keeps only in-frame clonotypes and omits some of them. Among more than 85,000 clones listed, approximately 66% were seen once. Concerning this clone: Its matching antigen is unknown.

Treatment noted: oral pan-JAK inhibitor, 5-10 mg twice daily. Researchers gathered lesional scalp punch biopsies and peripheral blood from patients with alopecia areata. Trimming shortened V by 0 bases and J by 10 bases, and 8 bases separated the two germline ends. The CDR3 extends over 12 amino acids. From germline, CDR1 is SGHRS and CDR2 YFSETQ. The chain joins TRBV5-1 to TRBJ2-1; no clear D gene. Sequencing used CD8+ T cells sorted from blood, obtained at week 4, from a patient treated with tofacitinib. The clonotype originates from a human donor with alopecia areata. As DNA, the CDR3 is TGCGCCAGCAGCTTGGGTGCCCCCGAGCAGTTCTTC. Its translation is CASSLGAPEQFF. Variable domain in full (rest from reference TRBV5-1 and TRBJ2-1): KAGVTQTPRYLIKTRGQQVTLSCSPISGHRSVSWYQQTPGQGLQFLFEYFSETQRNKGNFPGRFSGRQFSNSRSEMNVSTLELGDSALYLCASSLGAPEQFFGPGTRLTVL.